A single T cell receptor beta chain is shown here with its context. Its antigen is unidentified. The source of the sample is a study of T-cell memory formation after mild COVID-19. Whole-study results and caveats: Second-wave clones peaking on day 37 lacked confirmed SARS-CoV-2 specificity.

TCRdb reprocessed the 5' RACE reads with MiXCR, giving one entry per CDR3 protein. This repertoire shows about 84,000 distinct CDR3 sequences, approximately 15% found once; its top ten account for 31%. This CDR3 has 14 amino acids. Germline V lookup: CDR1 SEHNR, CDR2 FQNEAQ (reference sequence). Trimming removed 1 base from V and 6 bases from J, with 11 bases in between. Sequencing was performed on PBMCs or a T cell subset sorted from them (not recorded which). The source of this sequence is an adult woman who had mild COVID-19 (a few samples of this study predate the infection). Cell type and time point are not known. The chain links TRBV7-9 to TRBJ2-3; D is ambiguous. CDR3 in amino acids: CASSLGWSGDTQYF. The CDR3, as DNA: TGTGCCAGCAGCTTAGGTTGGTCGGGTGATACGCAGTATTTT.